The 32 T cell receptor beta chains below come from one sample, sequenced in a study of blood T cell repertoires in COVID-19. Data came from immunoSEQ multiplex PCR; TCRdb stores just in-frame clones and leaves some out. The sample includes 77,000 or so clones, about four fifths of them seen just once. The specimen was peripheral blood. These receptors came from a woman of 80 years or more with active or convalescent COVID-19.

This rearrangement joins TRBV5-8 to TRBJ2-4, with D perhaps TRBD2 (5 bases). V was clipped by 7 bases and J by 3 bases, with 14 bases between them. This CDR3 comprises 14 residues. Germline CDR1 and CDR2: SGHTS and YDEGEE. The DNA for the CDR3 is TGTGCCAGCCGGTTGCCTAGCAACAAAAACATTCAGTACTTC. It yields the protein CASRLPSNKNIQYF.

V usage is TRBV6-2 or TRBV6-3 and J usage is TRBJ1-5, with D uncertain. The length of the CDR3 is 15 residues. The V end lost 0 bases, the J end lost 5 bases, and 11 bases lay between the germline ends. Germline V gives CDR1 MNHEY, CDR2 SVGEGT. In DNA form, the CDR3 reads TGTGCCAGCAGTTACTCGGGCGGACTTTATCAGCCCCAGCATTTT. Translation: CASSYSGGLYQPQHF.

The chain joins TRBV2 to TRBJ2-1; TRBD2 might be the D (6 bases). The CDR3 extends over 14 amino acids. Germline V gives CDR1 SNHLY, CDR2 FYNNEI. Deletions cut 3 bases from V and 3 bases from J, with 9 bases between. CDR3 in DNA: TGTGCCAGCAGTGAGGGGACTGGCTACAATGAGCAGTTCTTC. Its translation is CASSEGTGYNEQFF. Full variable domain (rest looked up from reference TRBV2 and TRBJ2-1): EPEVTQTPSHQVTQMGQEVILRCVPISNHLYFYWYRQILGQKVEFLVSFYNNEISEKSEIFDDQFSVERPDGSNFTLKIRSTKLEDSAMYFCASSEGTGYNEQFFGPGTRLTVL.

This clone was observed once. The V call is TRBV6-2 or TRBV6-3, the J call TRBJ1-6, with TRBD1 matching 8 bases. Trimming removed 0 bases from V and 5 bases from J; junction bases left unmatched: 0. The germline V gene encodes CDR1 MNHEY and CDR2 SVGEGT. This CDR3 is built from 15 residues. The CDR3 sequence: CASSYSDRDNSPLHF. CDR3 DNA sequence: TGTGCCAGCAGTTACTCGGACAGGGATAATTCACCCCTCCACTTT.

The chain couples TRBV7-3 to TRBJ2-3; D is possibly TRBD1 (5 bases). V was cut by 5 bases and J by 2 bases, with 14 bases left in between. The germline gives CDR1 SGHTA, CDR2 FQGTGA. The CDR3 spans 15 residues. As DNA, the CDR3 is TGTGCCAGCAGCCCCTCAGGACATTACACAGATACGCAGTATTTT. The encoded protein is CASSPSGHYTDTQYF.

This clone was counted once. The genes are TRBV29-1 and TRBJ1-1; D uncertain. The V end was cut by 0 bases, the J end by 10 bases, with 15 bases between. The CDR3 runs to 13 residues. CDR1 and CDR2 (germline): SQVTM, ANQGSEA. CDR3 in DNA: TGCAGCGTTGAAGATCCCCCCCCGAGCCCAGCTTTCTTT. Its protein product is CSVEDPPPSPAFF.

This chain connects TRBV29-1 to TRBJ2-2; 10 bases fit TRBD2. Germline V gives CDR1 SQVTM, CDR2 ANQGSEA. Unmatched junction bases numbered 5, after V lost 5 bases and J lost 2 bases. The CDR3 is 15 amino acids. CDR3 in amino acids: CSVNLAGGNTGELFF. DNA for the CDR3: TGCAGCGTTAATTTAGCGGGGGGAAACACCGGGGAGCTGTTTTTT.

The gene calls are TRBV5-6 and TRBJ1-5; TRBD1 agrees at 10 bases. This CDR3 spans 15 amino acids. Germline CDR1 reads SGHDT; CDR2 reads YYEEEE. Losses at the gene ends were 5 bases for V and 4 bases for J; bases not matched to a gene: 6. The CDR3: CASSHGTGVNQPQHF. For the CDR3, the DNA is TGTGCCAGCAGTCACGGGACAGGGGTGAATCAGCCCCAGCATTTT. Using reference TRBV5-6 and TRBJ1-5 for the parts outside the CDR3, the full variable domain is DAGVTQSPTHLIKTRGQQVTLRCSPKSGHDTVSWYQQALGQGPQFIFQYYEEEERQRGNFPDRFSGHQFPNYSSELNVNALLLGDSALYLCASSHGTGVNQPQHFGDGTRLSIL.

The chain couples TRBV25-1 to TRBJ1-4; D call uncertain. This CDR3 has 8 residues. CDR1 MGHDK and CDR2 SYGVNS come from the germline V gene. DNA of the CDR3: TGTACCCCTCACTCGCTGTTTTTT. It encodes CTPHSLFF.

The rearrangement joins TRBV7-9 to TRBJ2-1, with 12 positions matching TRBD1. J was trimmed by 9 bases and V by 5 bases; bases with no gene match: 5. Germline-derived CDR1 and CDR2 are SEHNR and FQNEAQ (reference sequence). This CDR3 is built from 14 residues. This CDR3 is CASSKGQGAGEQFF. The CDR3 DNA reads TGTGCCAGCAGCAAGGGACAGGGGGCCGGTGAGCAGTTCTTC. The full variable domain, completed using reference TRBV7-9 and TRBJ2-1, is DTGVSQNPRHKITKRGQNVTFRCDPISEHNRLYWYRQTLGQGPEFLTYFQNEAQLEKSRLLSDRFSAERPKGSFSTLEIQRTEQGDSAMYLCASSKGQGAGEQFFGPGTRLTVL.

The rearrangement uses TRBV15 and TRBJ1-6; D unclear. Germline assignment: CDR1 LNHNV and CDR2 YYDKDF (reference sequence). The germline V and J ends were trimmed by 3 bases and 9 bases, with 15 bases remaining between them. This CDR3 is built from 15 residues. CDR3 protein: CATSRGTGVGSPLHF. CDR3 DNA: TGTGCCACCAGCAGGGGAACGGGAGTAGGTTCACCCCTCCACTTT.

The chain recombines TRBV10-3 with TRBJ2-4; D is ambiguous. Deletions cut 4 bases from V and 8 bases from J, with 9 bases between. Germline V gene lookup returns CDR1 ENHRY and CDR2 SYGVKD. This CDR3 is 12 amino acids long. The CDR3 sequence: CAISVRPDIQYF. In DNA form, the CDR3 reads TGTGCCATCAGTGTCCGTCCAGACATTCAGTACTTC.

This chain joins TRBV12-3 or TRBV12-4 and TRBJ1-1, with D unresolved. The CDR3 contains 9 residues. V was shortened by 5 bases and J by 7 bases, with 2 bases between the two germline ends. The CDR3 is CASSHEAFF. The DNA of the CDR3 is TGTGCCAGCAGTCATGAAGCTTTCTTT.

The CDR3 DNA is TGCGCCAGCAGCTCCCACAGGGGAAGTCAGCCCCAGCATTTT. This translates into CASSSHRGSQPQHF. This chain uses TRBV4-3 with TRBJ1-5; TRBD1 matches 7 bases. With 5 bases clipped from V and 6 bases from J, the junction kept 7 bases outside the gene matches. This CDR3 contains 14 residues. Germline CDR1 LGHNA, CDR2 YSLEER.

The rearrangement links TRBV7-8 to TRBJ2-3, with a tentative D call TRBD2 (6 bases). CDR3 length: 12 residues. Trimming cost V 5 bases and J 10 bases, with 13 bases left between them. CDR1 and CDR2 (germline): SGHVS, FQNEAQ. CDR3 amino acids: CASSPPSEAQYF. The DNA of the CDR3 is TGTGCCAGCAGCCCGCCTAGCGAAGCGCAGTATTTT. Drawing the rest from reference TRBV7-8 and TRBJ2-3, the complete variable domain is GAGVSQSPRYKVAKRGQDVALRCDPISGHVSLFWYQQALGQGPEFLTYFQNEAQLDKSGLPSDRFFAERPEGSVSTLKIQRTQQEDSAVYLCASSPPSEAQYFGPGTRLTVL.

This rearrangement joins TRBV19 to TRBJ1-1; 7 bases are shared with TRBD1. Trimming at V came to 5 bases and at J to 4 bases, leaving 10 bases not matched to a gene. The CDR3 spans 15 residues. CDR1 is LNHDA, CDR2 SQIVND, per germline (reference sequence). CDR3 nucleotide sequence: TGTGCCAGTAGTTCCTCCCGACAGGGCCTCACTGAAGCTTTCTTT. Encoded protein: CASSSSRQGLTEAFF.

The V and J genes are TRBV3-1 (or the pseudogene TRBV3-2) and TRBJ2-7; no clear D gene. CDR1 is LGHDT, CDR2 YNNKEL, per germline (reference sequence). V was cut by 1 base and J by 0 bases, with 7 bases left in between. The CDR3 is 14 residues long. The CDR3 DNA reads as TGTGCCAGCAGCCAAGCGGTAAGCTCCTACGAGCAGTACTTC. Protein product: CASSQAVSSYEQYF.

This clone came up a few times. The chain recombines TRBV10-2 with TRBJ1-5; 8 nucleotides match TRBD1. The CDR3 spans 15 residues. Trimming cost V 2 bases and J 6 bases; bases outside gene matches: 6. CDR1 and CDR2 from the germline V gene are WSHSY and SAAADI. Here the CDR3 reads CASSEGQGLGQPQHF. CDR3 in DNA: TGCGCCAGCAGTGAGGGACAGGGTTTGGGTCAGCCCCAGCATTTT.

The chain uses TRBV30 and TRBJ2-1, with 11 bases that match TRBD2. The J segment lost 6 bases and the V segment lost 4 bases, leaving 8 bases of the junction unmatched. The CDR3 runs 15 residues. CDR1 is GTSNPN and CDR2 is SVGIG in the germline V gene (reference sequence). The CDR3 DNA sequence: TGTGCCTGGATTCCCCATAGCGGGGGGGCCAATGAGCAGTTCTTC. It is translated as CAWIPHSGGANEQFF.

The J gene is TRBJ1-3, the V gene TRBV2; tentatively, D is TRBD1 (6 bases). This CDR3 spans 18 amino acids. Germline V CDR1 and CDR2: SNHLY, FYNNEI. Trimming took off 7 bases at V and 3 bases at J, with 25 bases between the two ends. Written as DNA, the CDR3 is TGTGCCAGCAAGCACAGGGCGAAGGGCCAATTTTTTGGAAACACCATATATTTT. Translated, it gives CASKHRAKGQFFGNTIYF. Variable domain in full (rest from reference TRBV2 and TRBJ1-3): EPEVTQTPSHQVTQMGQEVILRCVPISNHLYFYWYRQILGQKVEFLVSFYNNEISEKSEIFDDQFSVERPDGSNFTLKIRSTKLEDSAMYFCASKHRAKGQFFGNTIYFGEGSWLTVV.

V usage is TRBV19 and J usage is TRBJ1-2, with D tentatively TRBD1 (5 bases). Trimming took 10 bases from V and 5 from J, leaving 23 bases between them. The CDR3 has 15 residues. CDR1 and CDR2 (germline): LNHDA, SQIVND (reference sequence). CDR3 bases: TGTGCCACCTCTTCGCAGGGTCTTTTGAAATATGGCTACACCTTC. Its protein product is CATSSQGLLKYGYTF.

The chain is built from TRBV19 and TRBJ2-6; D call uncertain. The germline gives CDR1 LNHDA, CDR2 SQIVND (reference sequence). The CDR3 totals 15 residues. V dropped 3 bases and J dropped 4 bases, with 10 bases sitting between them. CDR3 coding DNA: TGTGCCAGTAGTATCGCGGCATCAGGGGCCAACGTCCTGACTTTC. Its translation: CASSIAASGANVLTF.

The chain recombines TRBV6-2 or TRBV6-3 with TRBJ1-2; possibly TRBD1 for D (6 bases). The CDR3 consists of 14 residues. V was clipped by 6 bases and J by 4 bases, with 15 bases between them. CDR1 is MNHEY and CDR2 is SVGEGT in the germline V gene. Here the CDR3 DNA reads TGTGCCAGCAGCCATCCCGGGACAACCTATGGCTACACCTTC. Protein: CASSHPGTTYGYTF.

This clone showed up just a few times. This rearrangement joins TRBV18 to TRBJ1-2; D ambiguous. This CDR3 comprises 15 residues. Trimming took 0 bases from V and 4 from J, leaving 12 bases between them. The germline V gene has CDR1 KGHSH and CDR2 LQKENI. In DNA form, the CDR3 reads TGTGCCAGCTCACCACCGGTTCCGACTATCTATGGCTACACCTTC. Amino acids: CASSPPVPTIYGYTF.

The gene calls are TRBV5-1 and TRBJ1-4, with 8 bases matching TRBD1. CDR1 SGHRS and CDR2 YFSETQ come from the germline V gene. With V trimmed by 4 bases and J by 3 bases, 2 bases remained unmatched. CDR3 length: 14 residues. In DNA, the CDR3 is TGCGCCAGCAGCGTGGACAGGGCTAATGAAAAACTGTTTTTT. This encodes CASSVDRANEKLFF.

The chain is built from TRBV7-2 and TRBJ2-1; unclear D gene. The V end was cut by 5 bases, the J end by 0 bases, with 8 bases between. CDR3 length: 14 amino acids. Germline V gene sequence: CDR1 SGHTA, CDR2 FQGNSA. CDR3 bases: TGTGCCAGCAGCCCGCCGAGCTCCTACAATGAGCAGTTCTTC. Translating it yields CASSPPSSYNEQFF.

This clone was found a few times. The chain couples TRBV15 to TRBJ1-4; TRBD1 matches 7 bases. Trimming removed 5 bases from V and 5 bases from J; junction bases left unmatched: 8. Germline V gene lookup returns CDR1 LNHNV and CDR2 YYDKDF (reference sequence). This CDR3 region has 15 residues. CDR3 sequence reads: CATSSRDRLNEKLFF. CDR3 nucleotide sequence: TGTGCCACCAGCTCTCGGGACAGATTAAATGAAAAACTGTTTTTT. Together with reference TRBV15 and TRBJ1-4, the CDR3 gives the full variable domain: DAMVIQNPRYQVTQFGKPVTLSCSQTLNHNVMYWYQQKSSQAPKLLFHYYDKDFNNEADTPDNFQSRRPNTSFCFLDIRSPGLGDTAMYLCATSSRDRLNEKLFFGSGTQLSVL.

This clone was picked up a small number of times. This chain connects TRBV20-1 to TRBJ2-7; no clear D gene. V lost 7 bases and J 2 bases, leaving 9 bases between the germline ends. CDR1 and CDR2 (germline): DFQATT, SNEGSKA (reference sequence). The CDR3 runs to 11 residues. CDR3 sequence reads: CSVQTTYEQYF. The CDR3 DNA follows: TGCAGTGTACAGACCACCTACGAGCAGTACTTC.

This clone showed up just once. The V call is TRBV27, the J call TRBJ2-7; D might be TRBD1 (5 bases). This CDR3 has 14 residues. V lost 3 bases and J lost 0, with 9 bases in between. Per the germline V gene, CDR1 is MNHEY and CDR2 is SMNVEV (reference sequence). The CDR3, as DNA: TGTGCCAGCAGTTTTGACAGTATCTCCTACGAGCAGTACTTC. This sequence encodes CASSFDSISYEQYF.

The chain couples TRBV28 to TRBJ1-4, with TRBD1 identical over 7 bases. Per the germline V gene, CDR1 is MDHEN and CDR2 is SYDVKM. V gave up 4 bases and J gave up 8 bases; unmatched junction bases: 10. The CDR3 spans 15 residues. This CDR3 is CASSSQQGFGEKLFF. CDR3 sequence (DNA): TGTGCCAGCAGTTCCCAACAGGGGTTTGGGGAAAAACTGTTTTTT.

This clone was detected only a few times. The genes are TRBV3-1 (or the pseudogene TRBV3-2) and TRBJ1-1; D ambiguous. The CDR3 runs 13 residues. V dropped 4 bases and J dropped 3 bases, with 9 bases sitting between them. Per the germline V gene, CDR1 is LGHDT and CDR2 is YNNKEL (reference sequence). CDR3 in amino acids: CASSLVEDTEAFF. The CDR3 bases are TGTGCCAGCAGCCTGGTAGAGGACACTGAAGCTTTCTTT.

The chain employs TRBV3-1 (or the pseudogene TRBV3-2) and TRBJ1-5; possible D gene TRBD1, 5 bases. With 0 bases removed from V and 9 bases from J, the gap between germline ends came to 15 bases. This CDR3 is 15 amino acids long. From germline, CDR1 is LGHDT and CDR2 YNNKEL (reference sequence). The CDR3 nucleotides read TGTGCCAGCAGCCAAGAAACCAGGGTTTTTCGGCCCCAGCATTTT. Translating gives CASSQETRVFRPQHF.